A single sample gave rise to the 21 T cell receptor beta chains below, sequenced in a study of shared clonotypes between healthy human individuals. CD45RO-negative cells were positively selected for CCR7, leaving out terminally differentiated effector memory CD45RA+ cells. Assay: immunoSEQ multiplex PCR; the TCRdb copy retains only in-frame clones and omits some. The sample carries 700,000 to 950,000 clones, roughly 96% recorded once. The sequenced sample was naive CD8+ T cells sorted from blood. The receptors were gathered from a man aged 25 to 45 in good health.

The genes are TRBV7-9 and TRBJ2-1; D is uncertain. V lost 1 base, J lost 3 bases, and 7 bases lay in between. The CDR3 consists of 14 residues. The germline V gene encodes CDR1 SEHNR and CDR2 FQNEAQ (reference sequence). The CDR3 is CASSLGGDYNEQFF. DNA for the CDR3: TGTGCCAGCAGCTTAGGTGGAGACTACAATGAGCAGTTCTTC.

V usage is TRBV28 and J usage is TRBJ2-7, with no clear D. This CDR3 is 14 amino acids long. V was shortened by 4 bases and J by 0 bases, with 10 bases between the two germline ends. The germline CDR1 and CDR2 sequences are MDHEN and SYDVKM. CDR3 in DNA: TGTGCCAGCAGTTGGTCACGAAGCTCCTACGAGCAGTACTTC. Its translation is CASSWSRSSYEQYF.

The chain links TRBV5-1 to TRBJ1-3; no firm D call. Trimming cost V 0 bases and J 2 bases, with 6 bases left between them. Germline assignment: CDR1 SGHRS and CDR2 YFSETQ. This CDR3 region has 14 residues. This CDR3 reads CASSLVGTGNTIYF. For the CDR3, the DNA is TGCGCCAGCAGCTTGGTGGGAACTGGAAACACCATATATTTT.

This sequence joins TRBV7-9 and TRBJ2-7; the D gene is possibly TRBD1 (5 bases). This CDR3 comprises 14 residues. The V gene's germline CDR1 is SEHNR and CDR2 FQNEAQ (reference sequence). The ends were cut back, 5 bases at V and 2 bases at J, with 13 bases in the middle. DNA for the CDR3: TGTGCCAGCAGCACCCGAGGCAGGGCCTACGAGCAGTACTTC. Translated: CASSTRGRAYEQYF.

This rearrangement joins TRBV5-1 to TRBJ2-1; no reliable D call. The CDR3 consists of 17 residues. Trimming shortened V by 6 bases and J by 6 bases, and 25 bases separated the two germline ends. Per germline, CDR1 SGHRS and CDR2 YFSETQ. The CDR3: CASNQEPWPGASNEQFF. CDR3 nucleotides: TGCGCCAGCAACCAGGAACCTTGGCCTGGCGCGAGCAATGAGCAGTTCTTC.

This clone is a singleton in its sample. The rearrangement uses TRBV4-3 and TRBJ2-2; D unresolved. Trimming removed 1 base at V and 7 bases at J, with 10 bases between. Per the germline V gene, CDR1 is LGHNA and CDR2 is YSLEER. This CDR3 has 14 amino acids. CDR3 protein: CASSQVLADGELFF. DNA of the CDR3: TGCGCCAGCAGCCAAGTTCTGGCCGACGGGGAGCTGTTTTTT.

This rearrangement joins TRBV7-3 to TRBJ2-1; 13 positions agree with TRBD2. The CDR3 length is 14 residues. The trim removed 4 bases at V and 7 bases at J, leaving 1 base unmatched. Germline assignment: CDR1 SGHTA and CDR2 FQGTGA. This CDR3 reads CASSWTSGSNEQFF. DNA of the CDR3: TGTGCCAGCAGCTGGACTAGCGGGAGTAATGAGCAGTTCTTC. Using reference TRBV7-3 and TRBJ2-1 for the parts outside the CDR3, the full variable domain is GAGVSQTPSNKVTEKGKYVELRCDPISGHTALYWYRQSLGQGPEFLIYFQGTGAADDSGLPNDRFFAVRPEGSVSTLKIQRTERGDSAVYLCASSWTSGSNEQFFGPGTRLTVL.

CDR3 loop: CASSLGGTGIPYEQYF. CDR3 nucleotide sequence: TGTGCCAGCAGCTTAGGGGGGACAGGGATACCCTACGAGCAGTACTTC. This chain connects TRBV7-2 to TRBJ2-7; the match to TRBD1 covers 9 bases. The CDR3 runs to 16 residues. The V gene end was trimmed by 1 base and the J gene end by 2 bases; junction bases not matched to a gene: 6. CDR1 is SGHTA and CDR2 is FQGNSA in the germline V gene.

The chain couples TRBV7-8 to TRBJ2-1, with D possibly TRBD2 on 5 matching bases. Trimming took 1 base from V and 9 from J, leaving 10 bases between them. CDR3 length: 13 residues. Germline CDR1 SGHVS, CDR2 FQNEAQ. The CDR3 sequence: CASSLVPEGEQFF. DNA of the CDR3: TGTGCCAGCAGCTTAGTTCCTGAGGGTGAGCAGTTCTTC.

The rearrangement uses TRBV5-6 and TRBJ2-4; D may be TRBD2 (6 bases). Germline values: CDR1 SGHDT, CDR2 YYEEEE. The CDR3 covers 17 residues. Trimming took 6 bases from V and 8 from J, leaving 27 bases between them. CDR3: CASTGGQGPLSTHIQYF. The CDR3 bases are TGTGCCAGCACCGGAGGGCAGGGACCCCTTTCTACGCACATTCAGTACTTC.

The J gene is TRBJ2-7, the V gene TRBV19; D remains unclear. Trimming took off 3 bases at V and 2 bases at J, with 8 bases between the two ends. The CDR3 sequence is 13 residues long. Germline values: CDR1 LNHDA, CDR2 SQIVND (reference sequence). The CDR3 bases are TGTGCCAGTAGTATGGGCGGACCCTACGAGCAGTACTTC. As protein: CASSMGGPYEQYF.

The V call is TRBV7-9, the J call TRBJ1-4; D uncertain. Germline-derived CDR1 and CDR2 are SEHNR and FQNEAQ (reference sequence). V was trimmed by 3 bases and J by 7 bases, leaving 6 bases between them. The CDR3 extends over 12 amino acids. Here the CDR3 reads CASSFNGEKLFF. In nucleotides, the CDR3 is TGTGCCAGCAGCTTCAACGGTGAAAAACTGTTTTTT.

In nucleotides, the CDR3 is TGTGCCAGCAGTGAAGACGGGGCTAGCACAGATACGCAGTATTTT. Its protein product is CASSEDGASTDTQYF. V gene TRBV6-1 combines with J gene TRBJ2-3; D is tentatively TRBD1 or TRBD2 (5 bases each). The CDR3 contains 15 residues. V shed 1 base and J shed 0 bases, with 8 bases lying between them. Germline CDR1 and CDR2: MNHNS and SASEGT.

V gene TRBV27 combines with J gene TRBJ2-3, with D maybe TRBD2 (6 bases). V was clipped by 8 bases and J by 5 bases, with 11 bases between them. From germline, CDR1 is MNHEY and CDR2 SMNVEV (reference sequence). The length of the CDR3 is 12 residues. The CDR3 DNA follows: TGTGCCAGCGGACTATTAGGAGATACGCAGTATTTT. It encodes CASGLLGDTQYF.

This CDR3 reads CAARASGRAPYEQYF. CDR3 coding DNA: TGTGCTGCCAGAGCTAGCGGGAGGGCCCCCTACGAGCAGTACTTC. J is TRBJ2-7 and V is TRBV28; 12 bases line up with TRBD2. The germline CDR1 and CDR2 sequences are MDHEN and SYDVKM. This CDR3 contains 15 residues.

The CDR3, as DNA: TGTGCCAGCAGTTCGCGGACTAGCGGTCTGTACAATGAGCAGTTCTTC. Protein product: CASSSRTSGLYNEQFF. The chain is built from TRBV28 and TRBJ2-1, with TRBD2 identical over 10 bases. The CDR3 sequence is 16 residues long. The germline CDR1 and CDR2 sequences are MDHEN and SYDVKM. Germline trimming cut 4 bases from V and 4 bases from J; bases unmatched to any gene: 7. Drawing the rest from reference TRBV28 and TRBJ2-1, the complete variable domain is DVKVTQSSRYLVKRTGEKVFLECVQDMDHENMFWYRQDPGLGLRLIYFSYDVKMKEKGDIPEGYSVSREKKERFSLILESASTNQTSMYLCASSSRTSGLYNEQFFGPGTRLTVL.

V and J are TRBV7-8 and TRBJ1-1, with D possibly being TRBD1 (5 bases). V lost 4 bases to trimming and J lost 3 bases, with 9 bases between them. The CDR3 totals 13 residues. Germline V lookup: CDR1 SGHVS, CDR2 FQNEAQ. CDR3 nucleotides: TGTGCCAGCAGCTCAGAAGGGGACACTGAAGCTTTCTTT. Translation: CASSSEGDTEAFF. The full variable domain, rest sourced from reference TRBV7-8 and TRBJ1-1, is GAGVSQSPRYKVAKRGQDVALRCDPISGHVSLFWYQQALGQGPEFLTYFQNEAQLDKSGLPSDRFFAERPEGSVSTLKIQRTQQEDSAVYLCASSSEGDTEAFFGQGTRLTVV.

The table lists this clone with a count of one. The chain links TRBV6-1 to TRBJ2-5; D gene uncertain. With 1 base removed from V and 3 bases from J, the gap between germline ends came to 6 bases. The CDR3 length is 13 residues. Germline values: CDR1 MNHNS, CDR2 SASEGT. The CDR3 reads CASSEDRKETQYF. DNA for the CDR3: TGTGCCAGCAGTGAAGATAGGAAAGAGACCCAGTACTTC.

The V and J genes are TRBV6-5 and TRBJ2-1, with 10 bases identical to TRBD2. Unmatched junction bases numbered 8, after V lost 2 bases and J lost 7 bases. The CDR3 extends over 16 amino acids. Germline CDR1 and CDR2: MNHEY and SVGAGI. CDR3 loop: CASSYSVAGGWNEQFF. The CDR3 coding sequence is TGTGCCAGCAGTTACAGTGTAGCGGGAGGTTGGAATGAGCAGTTCTTC.

CDR3 protein: CASSLNGLAGADTQYF. The CDR3 nucleotides are TGTGCCAGCAGCCTGAATGGTCTAGCGGGAGCGGATACGCAGTATTTT. V gene TRBV11-2 combines with J gene TRBJ2-3; TRBD2 matches at 10 bases. J was trimmed by 6 bases and V by 5 bases; bases with no gene match: 11. The CDR3 consists of 16 residues. CDR1 is SGHAT, CDR2 FQNNGV, per germline.

The chain joins TRBV19 to TRBJ1-1; D might be TRBD1 (5 bases). Trimming took off 0 bases at V and 6 bases at J, with 17 bases between the two ends. Germline V CDR1 and CDR2: LNHDA, SQIVND (reference sequence). The CDR3 covers 16 residues. CDR3: CASSIDRGPWGPEAFF. The CDR3 nucleotides read TGTGCCAGTAGTATAGATCGAGGCCCTTGGGGCCCTGAAGCTTTCTTT. The full variable domain, its missing parts supplied by reference TRBV19 and TRBJ1-1, is DGGITQSPKYLFRKEGQNVTLSCEQNLNHDAMYWYRQDPGQGLRLIYYSQIVNDFQKGDIAEGYSVSREKKESFPLTVTSAQKNPTAFYLCASSIDRGPWGPEAFFGQGTRLTVV.